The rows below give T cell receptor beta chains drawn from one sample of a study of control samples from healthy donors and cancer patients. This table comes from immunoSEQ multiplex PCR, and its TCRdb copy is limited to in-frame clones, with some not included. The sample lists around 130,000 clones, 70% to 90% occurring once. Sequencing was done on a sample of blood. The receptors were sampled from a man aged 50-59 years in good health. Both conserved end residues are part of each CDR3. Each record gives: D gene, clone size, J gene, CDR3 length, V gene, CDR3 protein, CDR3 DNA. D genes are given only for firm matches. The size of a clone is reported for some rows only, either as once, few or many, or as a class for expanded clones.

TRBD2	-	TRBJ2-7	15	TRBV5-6	CASSGLRGGRGEQYF	TGTGCCAGCAGCGGCTTACGCGGGGGTCGGGGCGAGCAGTACTTC
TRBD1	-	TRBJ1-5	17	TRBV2	CASSQGQGAFGNQPQHF	TGTGCCAGCAGTCAAGGGCAGGGGGCTTTTGGGAATCAGCCCCAGCATTTT
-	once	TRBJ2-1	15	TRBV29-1	CSVERGAGVYNEQFF	TGCAGCGTTGAAAGGGGGGCAGGGGTCTACAATGAGCAGTTCTTC
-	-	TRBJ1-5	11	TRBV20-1	CSASLNQPQHF	TGCAGTGCTAGTCTTAATCAGCCCCAGCATTTT
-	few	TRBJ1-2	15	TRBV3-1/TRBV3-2	CASSQGGGYNYGYTF	TGTGCCAGCAGCCAAGGGGGAGGTTATAACTATGGCTACACCTTC
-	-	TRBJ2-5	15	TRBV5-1	CASSFRTGKEETQYF	TGCGCCAGCAGCTTTCGGACTGGGAAGGAAGAGACCCAGTACTTC
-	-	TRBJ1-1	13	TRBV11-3	CASSLNVWGEAFF	TGTGCCAGCAGCTTAAACGTTTGGGGGGAAGCTTTCTTT
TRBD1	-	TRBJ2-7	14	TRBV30	CAWRGTGNSYEQYF	TGTGCCTGGAGGGGGACAGGAAACTCCTACGAGCAGTACTTC
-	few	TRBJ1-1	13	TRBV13	CASKVAGRYQAFF	TGTGCCAGTAAAGTGGCAGGCCGATACCAAGCTTTCTTT
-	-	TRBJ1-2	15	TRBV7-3	CASSATGWSDYGYTF	TGTGCCAGCAGCGCCACAGGGTGGAGTGATTATGGCTACACCTTC
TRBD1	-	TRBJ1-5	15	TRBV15	CATSRGDRGDEPQHF	TGTGCCACCAGCAGAGGAGACAGGGGTGACGAGCCCCAGCATTTT
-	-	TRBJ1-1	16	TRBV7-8	CASSSNRPGSNTEAFF	TGTGCCAGCAGCTCAAACCGTCCCGGATCGAACACTGAAGCTTTCTTT
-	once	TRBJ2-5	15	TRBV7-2	CASNQGMGIGETQYF	TGTGCCAGCAACCAGGGGATGGGTATCGGAGAGACCCAGTACTTC
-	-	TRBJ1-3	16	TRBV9	CASSVAGPGIGNTIYF	TGTGCCAGCAGCGTAGCAGGCCCAGGGATAGGAAACACCATATATTTT